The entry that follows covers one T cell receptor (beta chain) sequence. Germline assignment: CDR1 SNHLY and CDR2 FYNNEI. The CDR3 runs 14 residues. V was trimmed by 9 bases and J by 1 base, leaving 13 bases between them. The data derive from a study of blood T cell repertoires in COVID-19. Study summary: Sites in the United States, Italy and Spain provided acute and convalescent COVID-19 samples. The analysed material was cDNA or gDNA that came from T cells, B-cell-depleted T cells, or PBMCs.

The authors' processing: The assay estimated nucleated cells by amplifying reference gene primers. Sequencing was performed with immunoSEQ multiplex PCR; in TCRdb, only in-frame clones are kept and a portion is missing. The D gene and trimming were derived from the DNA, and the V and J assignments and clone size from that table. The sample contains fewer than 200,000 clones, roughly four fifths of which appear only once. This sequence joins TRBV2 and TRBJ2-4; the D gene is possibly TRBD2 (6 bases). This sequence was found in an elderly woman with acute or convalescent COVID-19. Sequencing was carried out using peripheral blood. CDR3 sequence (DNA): TGTGCCAGTAGGGAGGAAGCTGCCAAAAACATTCAGTACTTC. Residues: CASREEAAKNIQYF.